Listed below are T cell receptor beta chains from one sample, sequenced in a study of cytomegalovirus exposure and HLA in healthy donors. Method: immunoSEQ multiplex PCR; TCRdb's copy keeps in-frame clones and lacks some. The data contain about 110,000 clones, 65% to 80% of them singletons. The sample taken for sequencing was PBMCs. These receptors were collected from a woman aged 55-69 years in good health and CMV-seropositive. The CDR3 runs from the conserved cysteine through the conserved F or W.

CASSTNRGRGSDGYTF	TRBV19
CASSEGEWGSSPNTGELFF	TRBV9
CASSVATGSYEQYF	TRBV9
CASSFDGRWSYNEQFF	TRBV19
CASRFGGFKNQPQHF	TRBV12-2
CSVRLVSTDTQYF	TRBV29-1
CAISAAELAVYNEQFF	TRBV10-3
CASSTWTGGFIGTSGYEQYF	TRBV19
CASSGVNSQETQYF	TRBV2
CAISESIGRTDNEQYF	TRBV10-3
CASSLAGQYEQYF	TRBV5-1